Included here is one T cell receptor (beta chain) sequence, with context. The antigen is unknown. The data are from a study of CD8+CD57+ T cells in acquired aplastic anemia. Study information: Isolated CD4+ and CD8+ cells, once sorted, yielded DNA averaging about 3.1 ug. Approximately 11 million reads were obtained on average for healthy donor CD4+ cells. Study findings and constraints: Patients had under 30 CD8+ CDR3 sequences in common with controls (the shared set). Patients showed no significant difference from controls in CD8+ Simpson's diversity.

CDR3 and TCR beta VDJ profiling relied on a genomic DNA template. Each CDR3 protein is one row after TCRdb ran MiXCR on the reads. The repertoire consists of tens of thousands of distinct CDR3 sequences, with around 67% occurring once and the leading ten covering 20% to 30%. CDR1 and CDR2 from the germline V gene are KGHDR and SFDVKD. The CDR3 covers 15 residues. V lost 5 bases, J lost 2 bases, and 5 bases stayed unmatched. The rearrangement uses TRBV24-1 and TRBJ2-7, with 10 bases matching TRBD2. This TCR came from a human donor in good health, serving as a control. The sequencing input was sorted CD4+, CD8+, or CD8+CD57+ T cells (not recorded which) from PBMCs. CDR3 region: CATSAWGTSAYEQYF. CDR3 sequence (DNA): TGTGCCACCAGTGCCTGGGGGACTAGCGCCTACGAGCAGTACTTC.